These 15 T cell receptor beta chains originate from one sample sequenced in a study of cytomegalovirus exposure and HLA in healthy donors. This PCR relied on a set of 60 Vbeta primers and 13 Jbeta primers. Some clones are missing from TCRdb's copy, which holds only in-frame ones; the method was immunoSEQ multiplex PCR. The sample lists about 140,000 clones, 70% occurring once. Material: PBMCs. The receptors derive from an older woman in good health and CMV-seropositive.

This clone was detected only a few times. The chain has TRBV28 and TRBJ2-7; 9 nucleotides align to TRBD1. The CDR3 runs to 15 residues. V was clipped by 6 bases and J by 5 bases; unmatched bases: 11. Per germline, CDR1 MDHEN and CDR2 SYDVKM. In DNA form, the CDR3 reads TGTGCCAGCAGGAAAACAGGGGGCTATGGAAACGAGCAGTACTTC. It translates to CASRKTGGYGNEQYF.

The chain joins TRBV28 to TRBJ1-5; possibly TRBD1 for D (5 bases). The CDR3 contains 16 residues. The germline CDR1 and CDR2 sequences are MDHEN and SYDVKM. V lost 5 bases and J lost 0, with 14 bases in between. CDR3 coding DNA: TGTGCCAGCAGTCCTCCCTCGACAGTTAGCAATCAGCCCCAGCATTTT. Translation: CASSPPSTVSNQPQHF.

V and J are TRBV4-1 and TRBJ2-6, with 9 bases fitting TRBD1. V was pared by 3 bases and J by 4 bases, with 10 bases of the junction left unmatched. The CDR3 is 18 residues long. Germline loops: CDR1 MGHRA, CDR2 YSYEKL. Written as DNA, the CDR3 is TGCGCCAGCAGCCACCCGGGACAGGGATCGTACGGGGCCAACGTCCTGACTTTC. Translated: CASSHPGQGSYGANVLTF.

Worth noting for this clone: The germline gene is not matched at one end of the junction; a read error may be the cause. The gene calls are TRBV25-1 and TRBJ1-1; 7 bases match TRBD1. The CDR3 has 16 amino acids. Per germline, CDR1 MGHDK and CDR2 SYGVNS. The CDR3 spells CASSEYGTAPNAEAFF. CDR3 coding DNA: TGTGCCAGCAGTGAATATGGGACAGCCCCGAACGCTGAAGCTTTCTTT.

The chain is built from TRBV10-3 and TRBJ2-3; D not certain. The CDR3 runs to 14 residues. Germline V gene lookup returns CDR1 ENHRY and CDR2 SYGVKD. Trimming removed 7 bases from V and 4 bases from J, with 15 bases in between. CDR3 DNA: TGTGCCATCAAAGTAGCCGCCAACGCAGATACGCAGTATTTT. Its translation: CAIKVAANADTQYF.

V gene TRBV28 combines with J gene TRBJ2-7, with 7 bases matching TRBD2. The CDR3 loop spans 14 amino acids. V lost 8 bases to trimming and J lost 0 bases; unmatched junction nucleotides: 7. Germline V gene sequence: CDR1 MDHEN, CDR2 SYDVKM. CDR3 region: CASWGGGLSYEQYF. As DNA, the CDR3 is TGTGCCAGCTGGGGGGGTGGACTCTCCTACGAGCAGTACTTC. The full variable domain, completed using reference TRBV28 and TRBJ2-7, is DVKVTQSSRYLVKRTGEKVFLECVQDMDHENMFWYRQDPGLGLRLIYFSYDVKMKEKGDIPEGYSVSREKKERFSLILESASTNQTSMYLCASWGGGLSYEQYFGPGTRLTVT.

In its sample, this clone was seen many times. The genes are TRBV7-9 and TRBJ2-1, with D hard to call. Per the germline V gene, CDR1 is SEHNR and CDR2 is FQNEAQ (reference sequence). The CDR3 consists of 15 residues. Deletions cut 8 bases from V and 2 bases from J, with 16 bases between. This CDR3 is CASSAGSGPYNEQFF. The CDR3 bases are TGTGCCAGCTCGGCAGGAAGTGGCCCCTACAATGAGCAGTTCTTC.

The chain couples TRBV7-3 to TRBJ2-5; D ambiguous. The V end lost 1 base, the J end lost 5 bases, and 8 bases lay between the germline ends. In germline, CDR1 is SGHTA, CDR2 FQGTGA. CDR3 size: 13 residues. The CDR3 spells CASSLNPRETQYF. The CDR3 DNA is TGTGCCAGCAGCTTAAACCCACGGGAGACCCAGTACTTC.

V gene TRBV5-1 combines with J gene TRBJ2-3; 8 nucleotides line up with TRBD2. Germline V CDR1 and CDR2: SGHRS, YFSETQ. The V gene end was trimmed by 7 bases and the J gene end by 4 bases; junction bases not matched to a gene: 8. CDR3 size: 14 residues. The CDR3 DNA is TGCGCCAGCCAAGTGGGACTAGTGGCAGATACGCAGTATTTT. As protein: CASQVGLVADTQYF.

The chain has TRBV5-1 and TRBJ2-6, with D perhaps TRBD1 (5 bases). The germline V and J ends were trimmed by 3 bases and 0 bases, with 16 bases remaining between them. The CDR3 contains 18 residues. Germline V gene lookup returns CDR1 SGHRS and CDR2 YFSETQ. CDR3 residues: CASSSGQDRVSGANVLTF. For the CDR3, the DNA is TGCGCCAGCAGCTCCGGACAAGATCGGGTCTCTGGGGCCAACGTCCTGACTTTC.

The chain links TRBV7-8 to TRBJ1-2; D may be TRBD1 (5 bases). CDR1 and CDR2 (germline): SGHVS, FQNEAQ. V lost 5 bases to trimming and J lost 1 base, with 11 bases between them. The CDR3 contains 14 residues. The CDR3 nucleotides read TGTGCCAGCAGCAAGACAGCAGTTAACTATGGCTACACCTTC. As protein: CASSKTAVNYGYTF. The entire variable domain, with the rest obtained from reference TRBV7-8 and TRBJ1-2, is as follows: GAGVSQSPRYKVAKRGQDVALRCDPISGHVSLFWYQQALGQGPEFLTYFQNEAQLDKSGLPSDRFFAERPEGSVSTLKIQRTQQEDSAVYLCASSKTAVNYGYTFGSGTRLTVV.

The V and J genes are TRBV9 and TRBJ2-7, with 10 bases that match TRBD2. J was trimmed by 5 bases and V by 2 bases; bases with no gene match: 13. Germline V gene sequence: CDR1 SGDLS, CDR2 YYNGEE. This CDR3 has 17 residues. The CDR3 loop reads CASSVGSGLAGVNEQYF. CDR3 in DNA: TGTGCCAGCAGCGTTGGATCCGGGCTAGCGGGAGTCAACGAGCAGTACTTC.

The chain links TRBV7-2 to TRBJ1-1; 7 positions match TRBD1. CDR1 SGHTA and CDR2 FQGNSA come from the germline V gene. V was pared by 2 bases and J by 10 bases, with 4 bases of the junction left unmatched. The CDR3 sequence is 12 residues long. CDR3 loop: CASSLRGRRAFF. The CDR3 nucleotides are TGTGCCAGCAGCTTAAGGGGGCGGCGAGCTTTCTTT.

The genes are TRBV7-2 and TRBJ2-2; 9 bases fit TRBD2. The CDR3 has 17 residues. Per the germline V gene, CDR1 is SGHTA and CDR2 is FQGNSA. J gave up 7 bases and V 4 bases, and 13 bases lay outside the gene matches. The CDR3, as DNA: TGTGCCAGCAGCTCTCCGGGCCGCGGGAGGGGTATCGGGGAGCTGTTTTTT. Its protein is CASSSPGRGRGIGELFF.

This chain links TRBV11-3 with TRBJ2-2; TRBD2 is a possible D gene (6 bases). V lost 5 bases, J lost 0 bases, and 13 bases lay in between. This CDR3 region has 16 residues. Germline V gene data show CDR1 as SGHNT and CDR2 as YENEEA. CDR3 loop: CASSPLRTTNTGELFF. As DNA, the CDR3 is TGTGCCAGCAGCCCCCTGCGGACTACGAACACCGGGGAGCTGTTTTTT. Supplemented by reference TRBV11-3 and TRBJ2-2, the full variable domain reads EAGVVQSPRYKIIEKKQPVAFWCNPISGHNTLYWYLQNLGQGPELLIRYENEEAVDDSQLPKDRFSAERLKGVDSTLKIQPAELGDSAVYLCASSPLRTTNTGELFFGEGSRLTVL.